Listed below are T cell receptor beta chains from one sample, sequenced in a study of type 1 regulatory T cells. Their recognized antigens are unknown. TCRdb re-derived calls from the reads in MiXCR, one entry per CDR3 protein. The table shows tens of thousands of distinct CDR3 sequences, with 49% occurring only once. The sequenced material came from cultured non-Tr1 T cells, either the whole culture or a sorted T cell fraction (not recorded which). All receptors come from a human donor in good health. The CDR3 runs from the conserved cysteine through the conserved F or W.

v_gene	j_gene	CDR3aa
TRBV10-3	TRBJ1-4	CAISAQAGRATNEKLFF
TRBV7-2	TRBJ1-4	CASSFGTGGKLFF
TRBV7-2	TRBJ1-1	CASSSLGGHKIEAFF
TRBV5-1	TRBJ2-5	CASSPLSGTQETQYF
TRBV20-1	TRBJ2-2	CSARDFRGVNTGELFF
TRBV6-1	TRBJ2-3	CASSMTETQYF
TRBV30	TRBJ2-6	CARKYDSGANVLTF
TRBV20-1	TRBJ1-5	CSAKEGNNQPQHF
TRBV7-2	TRBJ2-2	CASSLVRLATGELFF
TRBV11-2	TRBJ2-1	CASSLVGGTGYNEQFF
TRBV19	TRBJ1-5	CASSKGTGYGQPQHF
TRBV5-1	TRBJ2-3	CASSFALAGVTDTQYF
TRBV18	TRBJ2-5	CASSPLAGGQETQYF
TRBV6-5	TRBJ2-5	CASKSGGAETQYF
TRBV4-3	TRBJ1-3	CASSQELRSGNTIYF
TRBV7-2	TRBJ2-2	CASSPKRDTGELFF
TRBV7-2	TRBJ1-3	CASSAGYSGNTIYF
TRBV7-8	TRBJ1-1	CASSPDFTEAFF
TRBV5-1	TRBJ2-1	CASSLAWTGGDEQFF
TRBV7-2	TRBJ2-3	CASSSPGLGTDTQYF
TRBV6-2/TRBV6-3	TRBJ2-5	CASSYGLSGGGETQYF
TRBV6-1	TRBJ2-5	CASSEGTGGRQETQYF
TRBV3-1	TRBJ1-2	CASSQRAGQLKQNNYGYTF
TRBV7-3	TRBJ2-1	CASSLTRGRVNEQFF
TRBV20-1	TRBJ1-1	CSARGRRARSTEAFF
TRBV5-5	TRBJ2-5	CASSFLRGSQETQYF
TRBV6-2/TRBV6-3	TRBJ1-6	CASSFGTDMLLSYNSPLHF
TRBV5-5	TRBJ2-1	CASTPLRPSSSYNEQFF
TRBV7-9	TRBJ1-2	CASSSLLNYGYTF
TRBV3-1	TRBJ1-2	CASSQRRGDGYTF
TRBV12-3/TRBV12-4	TRBJ1-1	CASSFGQGAVSNTEAFF
TRBV7-2	TRBJ2-2	CASSDMEGRYTGELFF
TRBV4-3	TRBJ1-2	CASSQDRRGWRGYTF
TRBV5-1	TRBJ2-7	CASSLQPSSYEQYF
TRBV6-5	TRBJ2-5	CASSYSTRQETQYF
TRBV6-2/TRBV6-3	TRBJ2-4	CASSPWTGLGENIQYF
TRBV6-1	TRBJ2-2	CASSTPQGASPGELFF
TRBV19	TRBJ1-2	CASSVGRVYGYTF
TRBV7-2	TRBJ2-5	CASSSTGGETQYF
TRBV28	TRBJ2-7	CASSFDGSHTYEQYF
TRBV28	TRBJ1-5	CASSLSGMDQPQHF
TRBV7-8	TRBJ2-4	CASSLGGLSLQYF
TRBV9	TRBJ1-2	CASSMQGADYGYTF
TRBV29-1	TRBJ2-3	CSVERGYRGRTDTQYF
TRBV5-1	TRBJ1-6	CASRPGQGSSPLHF
TRBV5-5	TRBJ1-6	CASSSFGVGTDNSPLHF